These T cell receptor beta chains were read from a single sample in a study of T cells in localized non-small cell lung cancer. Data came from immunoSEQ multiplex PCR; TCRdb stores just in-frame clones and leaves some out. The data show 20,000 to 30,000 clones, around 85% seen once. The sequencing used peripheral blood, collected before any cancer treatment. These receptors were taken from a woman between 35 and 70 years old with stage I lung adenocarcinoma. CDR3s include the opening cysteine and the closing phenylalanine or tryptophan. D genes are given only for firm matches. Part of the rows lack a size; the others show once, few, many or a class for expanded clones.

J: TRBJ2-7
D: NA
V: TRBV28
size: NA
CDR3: CASSFDRNYEQYF
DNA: TGTGCCAGCAGTTTTGACCGAAACTACGAGCAGTACTTC

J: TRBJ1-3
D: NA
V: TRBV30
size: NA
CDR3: CAWSVGRGTGNTIYF
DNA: TGTGCCTGGAGTGTGGGCAGGGGAACGGGAAACACCATATATTTT

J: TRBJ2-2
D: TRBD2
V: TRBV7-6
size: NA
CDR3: CASSLARGVELFF
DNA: TGTGCCAGCAGCTTAGCGCGGGGGGTCGAGCTGTTTTTT

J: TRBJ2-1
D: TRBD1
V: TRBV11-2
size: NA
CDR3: CASSLPGGEQFF
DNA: TGTGCCAGCAGCTTACCAGGGGGTGAGCAGTTCTTC

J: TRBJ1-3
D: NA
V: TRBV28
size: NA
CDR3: CASSLEKAYTGNTIYF
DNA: TGTGCCAGCAGTTTAGAAAAGGCATATACTGGAAACACCATATATTTT

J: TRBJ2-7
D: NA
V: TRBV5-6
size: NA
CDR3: CASSFAGRSSYEQYF
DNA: TGTGCCAGCAGCTTCGCCGGACGGTCATCCTACGAGCAGTACTTC

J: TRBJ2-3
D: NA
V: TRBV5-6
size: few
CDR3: CASSLGVGDTQYF
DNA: TGTGCCAGCAGCTTGGGGGTGGGAGATACGCAGTATTTT

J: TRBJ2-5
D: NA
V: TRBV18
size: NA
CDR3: CASSPGGRIQETQYF
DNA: TGTGCCAGCTCACCAGGAGGGAGGATCCAAGAGACCCAGTACTTC

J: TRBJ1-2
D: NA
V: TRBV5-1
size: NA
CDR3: CASSLGLVEGYGYTF
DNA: TGCGCCAGCAGCTTGGGATTGGTGGAGGGTTACGGCTACACCTTC

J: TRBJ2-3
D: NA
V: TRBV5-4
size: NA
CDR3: CASSSSTDTQYF
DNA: TGTGCCAGCAGCTCTAGCACAGATACGCAGTATTTT

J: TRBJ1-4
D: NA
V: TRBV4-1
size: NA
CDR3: CASSRERTVDEKLFF
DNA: TGCGCCAGCAGCCGAGAAAGGACAGTGGATGAAAAACTGTTTTTT

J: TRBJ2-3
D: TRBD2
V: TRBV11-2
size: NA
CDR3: CASSPLAGQDTQYF
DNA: TGTGCCAGCAGCCCGCTAGCGGGGCAAGATACGCAGTATTTT

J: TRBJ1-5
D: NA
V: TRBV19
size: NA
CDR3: CASSIVMSQPQHF
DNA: TGTGCCAGTAGTATAGTCATGAGTCAGCCCCAGCATTTT

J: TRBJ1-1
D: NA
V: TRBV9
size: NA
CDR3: CASSVEGGSDTEAFF
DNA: TGTGCCAGCAGCGTAGAGGGGGGGTCGGACACTGAAGCTTTCTTT

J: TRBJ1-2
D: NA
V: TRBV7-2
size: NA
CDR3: CASSPGTSLGNGYTF
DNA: TGTGCCAGCAGCCCCGGGACATCGTTAGGTAATGGCTACACCTTC

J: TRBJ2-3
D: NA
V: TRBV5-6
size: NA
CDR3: CASSPHRKYTDTQYF
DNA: TGTGCCAGCAGCCCCCACAGGAAATACACAGATACGCAGTATTTT

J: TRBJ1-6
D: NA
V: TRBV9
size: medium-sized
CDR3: CASSVGTLNNSPLHF
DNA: TGTGCCAGCAGCGTAGGGACACTTAATAATTCACCCCTCCACTTT

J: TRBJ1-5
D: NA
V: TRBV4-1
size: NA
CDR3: CASSNTWEGNQPQHF
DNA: TGCGCCAGCAGCAATACTTGGGAGGGAAATCAGCCCCAGCATTTT

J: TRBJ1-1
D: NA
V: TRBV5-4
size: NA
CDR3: CASSSEGFMNTEAFF
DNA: TGTGCCAGCAGCTCGGAGGGGTTCATGAACACTGAAGCTTTCTTT

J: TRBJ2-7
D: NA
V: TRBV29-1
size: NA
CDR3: CSVVEDYEQYF
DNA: TGCAGCGTTGTAGAGGACTACGAGCAGTACTTC

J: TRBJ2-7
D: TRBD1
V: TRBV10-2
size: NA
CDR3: CASSRAPQGAGSYEQYF
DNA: TGCGCCAGCAGTCGAGCGCCCCAGGGGGCAGGTTCCTACGAGCAGTACTTC

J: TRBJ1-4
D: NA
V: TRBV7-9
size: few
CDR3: CASSVGQPYNEKLFF
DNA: TGTGCCAGCAGCGTAGGACAGCCTTATAATGAAAAACTGTTTTTT